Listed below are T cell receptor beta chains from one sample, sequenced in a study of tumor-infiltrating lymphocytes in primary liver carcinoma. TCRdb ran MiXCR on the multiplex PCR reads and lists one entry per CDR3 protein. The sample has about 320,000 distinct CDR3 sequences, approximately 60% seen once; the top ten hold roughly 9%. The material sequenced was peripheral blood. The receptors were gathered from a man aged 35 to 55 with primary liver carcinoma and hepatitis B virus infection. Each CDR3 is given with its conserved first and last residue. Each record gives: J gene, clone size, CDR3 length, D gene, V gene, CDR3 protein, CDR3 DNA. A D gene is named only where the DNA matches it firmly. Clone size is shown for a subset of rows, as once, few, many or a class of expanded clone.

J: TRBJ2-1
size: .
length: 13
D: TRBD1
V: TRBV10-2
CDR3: CASSHTGENEQFF
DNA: TGCGCCAGCAGTCACACAGGGGAGAATGAGCAGTTCTTC

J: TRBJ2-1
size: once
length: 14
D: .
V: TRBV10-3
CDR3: CAISEGQSGYEQFF
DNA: TGTGCCATCAGTGAGGGACAGAGTGGCTATGAGCAGTTCTTC

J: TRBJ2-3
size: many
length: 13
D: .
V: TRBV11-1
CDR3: CASSLLQGDTQYF
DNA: TGTGCCAGCAGCTTATTGCAGGGGGATACGCAGTATTTT

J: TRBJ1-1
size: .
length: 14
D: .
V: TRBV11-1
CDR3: CDNSFSGHNTEAFF
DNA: TGTGACAACAGCTTTTCAGGGCATAATACTGAAGCTTTCTTT

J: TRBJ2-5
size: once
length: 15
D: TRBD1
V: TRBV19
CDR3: CASRVGQGEFETQYF
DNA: TGTGCCAGTAGGGTGGGACAGGGAGAATTTGAGACCCAATACTTC

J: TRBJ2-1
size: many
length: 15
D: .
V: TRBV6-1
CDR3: CASTGTPSSYNEQFF
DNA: TGTGCCAGTACAGGGACGCCTAGCTCCTACAATGAGCAGTTCTTC

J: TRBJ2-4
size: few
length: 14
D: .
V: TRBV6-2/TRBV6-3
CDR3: CASSYQRDPNIQYF
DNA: TGTGCCAGCAGTTACCAACGGGACCCGAACATTCAGTACTTC

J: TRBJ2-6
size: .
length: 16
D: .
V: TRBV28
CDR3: CASSFTSLSGANVLTF
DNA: TGTGCCAGCAGTTTTACATCACTCTCTGGGGCCAACGTCCTGACTTTC

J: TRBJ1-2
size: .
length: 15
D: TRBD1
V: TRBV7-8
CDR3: CVSSSEGTGSYGYTF
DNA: TGTGTCAGCAGCTCCGAGGGGACAGGGTCTTATGGCTACACCTTC

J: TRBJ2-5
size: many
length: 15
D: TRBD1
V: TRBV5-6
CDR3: CASSLADRGRETQYF
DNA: TGTGCCAGCAGCTTGGCGGACAGGGGACGGGAGACCCAGTACTTC

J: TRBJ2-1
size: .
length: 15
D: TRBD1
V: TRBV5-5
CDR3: CTSSLSDRGRGEQFF
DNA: TGTACCAGCAGCTTATCAGACAGGGGGCGCGGTGAGCAGTTCTTC

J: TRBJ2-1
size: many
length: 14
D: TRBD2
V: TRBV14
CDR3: CASSPQLAANEQFF
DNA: TGTGCCAGCAGCCCCCAACTAGCGGCTAATGAGCAGTTCTTC

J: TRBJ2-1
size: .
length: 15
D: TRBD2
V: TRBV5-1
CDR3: CASRDGRAAYNEQFF
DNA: TGCGCCAGCAGGGACGGGAGGGCCGCCTACAATGAGCAGTTCTTC

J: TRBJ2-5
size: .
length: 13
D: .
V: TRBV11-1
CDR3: CASSRVQAETQYF
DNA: TGTGCCAGCAGTCGGGTCCAGGCGGAGACCCAGTACTTC

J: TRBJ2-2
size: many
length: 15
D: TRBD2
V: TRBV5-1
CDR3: CASKAGAQNTGELFF
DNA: TGCGCCAGCAAAGCGGGAGCTCAGAACACCGGGGAGCTGTTTTTT

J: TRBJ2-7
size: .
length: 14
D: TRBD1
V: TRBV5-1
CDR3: CASSWGQGDSEQYF
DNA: TGCGCCAGCAGCTGGGGACAGGGGGACTCCGAGCAGTACTTC

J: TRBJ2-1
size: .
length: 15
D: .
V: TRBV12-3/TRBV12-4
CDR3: CTSSLGQGCYNEQFF
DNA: TGTACCAGCAGTTTAGGGCAGGGGTGCTACAATGAGCAGTTCTTC

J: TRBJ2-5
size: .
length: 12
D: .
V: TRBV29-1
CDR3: CSVLHQSETQYF
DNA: TGCAGTGTCCTCCACCAATCGGAGACCCAGTACTTC

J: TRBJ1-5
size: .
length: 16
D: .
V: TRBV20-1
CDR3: CSAARGEWLSNQPQHF
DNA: TGCAGTGCTGCCCGGGGGGAATGGTTAAGCAATCAGCCCCAGCATTTT

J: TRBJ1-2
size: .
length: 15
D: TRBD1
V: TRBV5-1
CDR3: CASSLARGQGEGYTF
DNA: TGCGCCAGCAGCTTGGCCAGGGGACAGGGGGAAGGCTACACCTTC

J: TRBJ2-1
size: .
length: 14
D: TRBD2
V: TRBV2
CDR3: CASSASGSRNEQSF
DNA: TGTGCCAGCAGTGCGAGCGGGAGTCGTAATGAGCAGTCCTTC

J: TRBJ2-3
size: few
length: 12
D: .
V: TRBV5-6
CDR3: CASSLLADTQYF
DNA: TGCGCCAGCAGCTTGCTGGCAGATACGCAGTATTTT

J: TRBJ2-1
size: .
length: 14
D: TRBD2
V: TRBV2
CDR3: CASTKIAGVNEQFF
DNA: TGTGCCAGCACTAAAATAGCGGGAGTTAATGAGCAGTTCTTC

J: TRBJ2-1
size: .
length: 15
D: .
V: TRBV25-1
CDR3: CASSDPGGRGNEQLF
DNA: TGTGCCAGCAGTGATCCAGGGGGGCGGGGAAATGAGCAGCTCTTC

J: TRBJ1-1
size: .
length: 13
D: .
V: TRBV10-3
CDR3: CAITTDRNTEAIF
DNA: TGTGCCATCACCACCGACAGGAACACTGAGGCTATCTTT

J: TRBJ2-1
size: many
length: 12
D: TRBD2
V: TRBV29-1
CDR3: CSVDRTSNEQFF
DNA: TGCAGCGTTGATCGGACTAGCAATGAGCAGTTCTTC

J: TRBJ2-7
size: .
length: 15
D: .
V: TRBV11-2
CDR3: CASSLDPGDSHERYF
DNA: TGTGCCAGCAGCTTAGATCCAGGGGACTCCCACGAGCGGTACTTC

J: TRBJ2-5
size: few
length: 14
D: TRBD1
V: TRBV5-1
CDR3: CASRPTGGSETQYF
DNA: TGCGCCAGCAGACCGACAGGGGGCTCAGAGACCCAGTACTTC

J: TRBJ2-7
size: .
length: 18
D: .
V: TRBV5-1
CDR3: CASSPGQGQGLALYEQYF
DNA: TGCGCCAGCAGTCCGGGACAGGGACAGGGACTAGCGCTCTACGAGCAGTACTTC

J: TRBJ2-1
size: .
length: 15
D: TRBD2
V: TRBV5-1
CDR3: CASSPRLAGANEQFF
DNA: TGCGCCAGCAGCCCCCGGCTAGCGGGAGCCAATGAGCAGTTCTTC

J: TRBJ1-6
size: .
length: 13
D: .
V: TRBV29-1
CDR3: CSARVRNSSPLRF
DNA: TGCAGCGCGAGGGTCAGAAATTCATCACCCCTCCGCTTT

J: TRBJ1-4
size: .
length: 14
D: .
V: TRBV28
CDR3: CASSPGGSFEKLFF
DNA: TGTGCCAGCAGCCCAGGTGGCTCGTTTGAAAAACTGTTTTTT

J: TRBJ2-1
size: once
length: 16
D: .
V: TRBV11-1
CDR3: CASSLGLKFYYNEQFF
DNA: TGTGCCAGCAGCTTAGGGCTAAAATTCTACTACAATGAGCAGTTCTTC

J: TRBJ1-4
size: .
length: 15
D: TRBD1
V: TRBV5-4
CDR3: CASSSPTGDNEKLFF
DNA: TGTGCCAGCAGCTCGCCGACAGGGGATAATGAAAAACTGTTTTTT

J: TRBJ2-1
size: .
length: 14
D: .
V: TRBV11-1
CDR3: CASSRAQWLNEQFF
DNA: TGTGCCAGCAGTAGGGCACAGTGGTTGAATGAGCAGTTCTTC

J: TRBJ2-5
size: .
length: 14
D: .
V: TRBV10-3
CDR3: CAISVTVLGETQYF
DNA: TGTGCCATCAGTGTGACAGTGTTGGGAGAGACCCAGTACTTC

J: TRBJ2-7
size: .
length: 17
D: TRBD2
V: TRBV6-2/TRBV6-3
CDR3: CASSYPGLVGRSYEQYF
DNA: TGTGCCAGCAGTTATCCGGGACTAGTGGGCCGCTCTTACGAGCAGTACTTC

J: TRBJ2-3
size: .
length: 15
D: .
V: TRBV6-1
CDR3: CASKKRGQRTDTQYF
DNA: TGTGCCAGCAAGAAGAGGGGCCAGAGAACAGATACGCAGTATTTT

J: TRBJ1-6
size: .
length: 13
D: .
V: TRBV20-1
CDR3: CSHSGVGGSPLHF
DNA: TGCAGCCATTCCGGGGTAGGGGGATCACCCCTCCACTTT

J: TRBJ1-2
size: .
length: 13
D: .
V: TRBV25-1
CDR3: CASSAGLRRGYTF
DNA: TGTGCCAGCAGTGCCGGACTCCGGCGGGGCTACACCTTC

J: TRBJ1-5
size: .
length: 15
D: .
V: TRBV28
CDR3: CASSPVLVVSQPQHF
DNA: TGTGCCAGCAGTCCCGTTCTCGTAGTGAGTCAGCCCCAGCATTTT

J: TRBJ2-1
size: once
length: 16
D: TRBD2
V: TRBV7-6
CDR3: CASSLLAAGSYNEQFF
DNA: TGTGCCAGCAGCCTGCTAGCGGCGGGCTCCTACAATGAGCAGTTCTTC

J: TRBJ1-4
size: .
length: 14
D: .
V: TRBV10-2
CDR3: CVCAQPGQRGKLFF
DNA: TGCGTCTGCGCCCAACCGGGACAAAGGGGAAAACTGTTTTTT

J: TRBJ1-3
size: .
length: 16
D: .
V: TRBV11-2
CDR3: CASSLDLDYSGNTIYF
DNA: TGTGCCAGCAGCTTAGATCTAGACTACTCTGGAAACACCATATATTTT

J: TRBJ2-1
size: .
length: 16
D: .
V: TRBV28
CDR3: CASSLVWGSVGGEQFF
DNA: TGTGCCAGCAGTTTAGTCTGGGGGAGCGTTGGGGGTGAGCAGTTCTTC

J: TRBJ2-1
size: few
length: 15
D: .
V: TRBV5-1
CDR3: CASSPGGNSYNEQFF
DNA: TGCGCCAGCAGCCCCGGAGGGAACTCCTACAATGAGCAGTTCTTC

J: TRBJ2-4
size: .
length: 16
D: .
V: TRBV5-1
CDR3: CAGSLAQGNAKNIQYF
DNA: TGCGCCGGCAGCTTGGCGCAGGGAAACGCCAAAAACATTCAGTACTTC

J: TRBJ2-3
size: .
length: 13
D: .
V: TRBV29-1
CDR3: CSARGAGTETQYF
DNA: TGCAGCGCCAGGGGCGCCGGCACAGAAACGCAGTATTTT

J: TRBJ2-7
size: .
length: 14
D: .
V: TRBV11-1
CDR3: CARTMGRPSYEQYF
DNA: TGTGCCAGGACCATGGGACGGCCCTCCTACGAGCAATACTTC

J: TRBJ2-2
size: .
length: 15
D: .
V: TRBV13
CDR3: CASSLPRVNAGELFF
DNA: TGTGCCAGCAGCTTACCACGGGTGAACGCCGGGGAGCTGTTTTTT

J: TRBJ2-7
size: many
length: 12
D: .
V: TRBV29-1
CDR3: CSVEDPSGEQYF
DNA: TGCAGCGTTGAAGATCCTTCAGGGGAGCAGTACTTC

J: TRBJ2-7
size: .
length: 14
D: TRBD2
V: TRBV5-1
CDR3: CASTPSGSSYEQYF
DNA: TGCGCCAGCACCCCCAGCGGGAGCTCCTACGAGCAGTACTTC

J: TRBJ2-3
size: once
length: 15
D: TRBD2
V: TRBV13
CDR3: CASSLGTSGTDRQYF
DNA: TGTGCCAGCAGCTTAGGGACTAGCGGGACAGATAGGCAGTATTTT

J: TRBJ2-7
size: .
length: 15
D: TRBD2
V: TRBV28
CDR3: CASSGAGVGSYEQYF
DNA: TGTGCCAGCAGTGGAGCGGGAGTGGGTTCCTACGAGCAGTACTTC

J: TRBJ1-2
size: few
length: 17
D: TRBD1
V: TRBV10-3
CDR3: CAISEQQGGTTNYGYTF
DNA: TGTGCCATCAGTGAGCAACAGGGGGGCACCACTAACTATGGCTACACCTTC